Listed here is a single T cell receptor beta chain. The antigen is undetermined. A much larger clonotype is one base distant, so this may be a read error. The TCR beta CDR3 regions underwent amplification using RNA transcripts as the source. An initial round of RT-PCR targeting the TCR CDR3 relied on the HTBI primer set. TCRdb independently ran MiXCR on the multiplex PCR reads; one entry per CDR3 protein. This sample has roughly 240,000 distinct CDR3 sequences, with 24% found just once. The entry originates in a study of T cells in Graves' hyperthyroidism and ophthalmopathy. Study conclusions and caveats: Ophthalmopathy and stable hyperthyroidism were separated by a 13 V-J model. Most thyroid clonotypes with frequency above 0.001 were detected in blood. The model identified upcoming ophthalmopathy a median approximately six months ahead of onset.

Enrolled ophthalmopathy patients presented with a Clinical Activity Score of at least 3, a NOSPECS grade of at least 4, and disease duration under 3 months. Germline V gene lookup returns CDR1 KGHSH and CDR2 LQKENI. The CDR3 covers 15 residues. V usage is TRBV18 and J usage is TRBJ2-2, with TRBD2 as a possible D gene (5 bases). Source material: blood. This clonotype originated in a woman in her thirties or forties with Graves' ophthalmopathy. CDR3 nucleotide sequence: TGTGCCAGGTCACCAAGGAGCGGGAACACCGGGGAGCTGTTTTTT. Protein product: CARSPRSGNTGELFF.